This paragraph covers one T cell receptor beta chain sequence. These data belong to a study of blood T cell repertoires in COVID-19. Study-wide context: PBMCs, B-cell-depleted T cells, or T cells were the source of the cDNA or gDNA that made up the material.

This table comes from immunoSEQ multiplex PCR, and its TCRdb copy is limited to in-frame clones, with some not included. In the table there are some 96,000 clones, around four fifths of which are singletons. Germline V gene data show CDR1 as LNHDA and CDR2 as SQIVND (reference sequence). The CDR3 runs 15 residues. J was trimmed by 5 bases and V by 7 bases; bases with no gene match: 10. This chain links TRBV19 with TRBJ2-5; TRBD1 matches at 10 bases. Specimen: peripheral blood. The sequence was obtained from a woman aged 70-85 years with acute or convalescent COVID-19. The CDR3 loop reads CASNEGQGTRETQYF. The CDR3 nucleotides are TGTGCCAGTAACGAGGGACAGGGGACAAGGGAGACCCAGTACTTC.